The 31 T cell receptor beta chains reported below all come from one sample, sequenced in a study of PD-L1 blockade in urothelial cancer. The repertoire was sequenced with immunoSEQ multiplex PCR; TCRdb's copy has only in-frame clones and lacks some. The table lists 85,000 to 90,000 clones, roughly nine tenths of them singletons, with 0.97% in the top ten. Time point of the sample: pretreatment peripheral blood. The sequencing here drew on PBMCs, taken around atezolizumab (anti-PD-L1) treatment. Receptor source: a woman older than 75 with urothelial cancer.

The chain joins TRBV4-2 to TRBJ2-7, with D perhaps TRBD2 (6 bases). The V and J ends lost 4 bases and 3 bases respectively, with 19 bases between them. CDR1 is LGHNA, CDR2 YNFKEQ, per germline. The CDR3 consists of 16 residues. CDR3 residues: CASSLTQRDSHYEQYF. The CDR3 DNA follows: TGTGCCAGCAGCCTCACTCAAAGGGACTCACACTACGAGCAGTACTTC.

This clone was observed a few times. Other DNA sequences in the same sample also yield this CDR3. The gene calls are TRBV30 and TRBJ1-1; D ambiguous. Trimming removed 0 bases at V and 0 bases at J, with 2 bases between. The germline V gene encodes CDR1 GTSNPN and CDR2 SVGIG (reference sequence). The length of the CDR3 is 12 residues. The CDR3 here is CAWSVMNTEAFF. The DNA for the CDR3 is TGTGCCTGGAGTGTTATGAACACTGAAGCTTTCTTT.

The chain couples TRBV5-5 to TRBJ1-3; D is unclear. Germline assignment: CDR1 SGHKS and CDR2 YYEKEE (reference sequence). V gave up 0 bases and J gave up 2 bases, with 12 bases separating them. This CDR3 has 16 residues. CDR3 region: CASSLAQRNAGNTIYF. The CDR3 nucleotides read TGTGCCAGCAGCTTGGCCCAGCGGAACGCTGGAAACACCATATATTTT.

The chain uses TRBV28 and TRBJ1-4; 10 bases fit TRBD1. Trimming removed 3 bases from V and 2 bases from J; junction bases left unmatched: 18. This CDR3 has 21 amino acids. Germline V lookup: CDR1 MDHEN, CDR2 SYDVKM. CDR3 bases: TGTGCCAGCAGTTTTCATTGGGCCCCGGGGACAGGGGCCGATACTAATGAAAAACTGTTTTTT. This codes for CASSFHWAPGTGADTNEKLFF.

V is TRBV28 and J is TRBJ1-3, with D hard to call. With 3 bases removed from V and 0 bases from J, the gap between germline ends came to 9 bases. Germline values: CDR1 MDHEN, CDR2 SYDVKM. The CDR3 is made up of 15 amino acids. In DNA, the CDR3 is TGTGCCAGCAGTTTCGCCCGGGGCTCTGGAAACACCATATATTTT. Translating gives CASSFARGSGNTIYF.

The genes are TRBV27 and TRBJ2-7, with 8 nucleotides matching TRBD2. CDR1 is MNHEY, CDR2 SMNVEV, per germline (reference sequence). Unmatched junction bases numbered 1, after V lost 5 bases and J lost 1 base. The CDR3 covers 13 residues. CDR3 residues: CASSPGGSYEQYF. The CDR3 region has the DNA TGTGCCAGCAGTCCGGGGGGGTCCTACGAGCAGTACTTC.

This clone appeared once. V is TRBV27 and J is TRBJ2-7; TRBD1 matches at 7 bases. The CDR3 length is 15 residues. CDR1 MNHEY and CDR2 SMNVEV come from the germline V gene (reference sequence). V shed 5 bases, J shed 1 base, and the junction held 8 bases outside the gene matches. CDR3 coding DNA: TGTGCCAGCAGTAAAATCCAGGGGGAGTCCTACGAGCAGTACTTC. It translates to CASSKIQGESYEQYF.

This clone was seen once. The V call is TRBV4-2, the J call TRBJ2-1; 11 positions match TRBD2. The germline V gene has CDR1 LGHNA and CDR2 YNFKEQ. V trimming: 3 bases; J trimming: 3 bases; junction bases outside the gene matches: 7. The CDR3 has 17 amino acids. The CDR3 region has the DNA TGTGCCAGCAGCCACGCTAAGGGACTAGCGGTCTACAATGAGCAGTTCTTC. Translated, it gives CASSHAKGLAVYNEQFF.

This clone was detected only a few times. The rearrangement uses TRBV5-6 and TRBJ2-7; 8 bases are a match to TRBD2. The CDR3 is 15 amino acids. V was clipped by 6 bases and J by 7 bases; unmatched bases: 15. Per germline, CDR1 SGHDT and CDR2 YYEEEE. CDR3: CASTLLTAGVGEQYF. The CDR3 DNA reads TGTGCCAGCACCCTTTTGACAGCGGGAGTAGGGGAGCAGTACTTC.

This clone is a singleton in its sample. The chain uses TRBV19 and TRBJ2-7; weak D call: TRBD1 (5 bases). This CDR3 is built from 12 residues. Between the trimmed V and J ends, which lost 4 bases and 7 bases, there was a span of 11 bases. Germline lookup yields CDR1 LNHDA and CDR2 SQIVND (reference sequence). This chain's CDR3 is CASSKTVGEQYF. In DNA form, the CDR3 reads TGTGCCAGTAGTAAGACAGTCGGGGAGCAGTACTTC.

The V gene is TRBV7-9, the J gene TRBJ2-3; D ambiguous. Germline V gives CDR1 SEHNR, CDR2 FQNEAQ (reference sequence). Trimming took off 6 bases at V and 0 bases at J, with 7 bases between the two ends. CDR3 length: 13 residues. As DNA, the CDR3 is TGTGCCAGCAGACCCACTAGCACAGATACGCAGTATTTT. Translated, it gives CASRPTSTDTQYF.

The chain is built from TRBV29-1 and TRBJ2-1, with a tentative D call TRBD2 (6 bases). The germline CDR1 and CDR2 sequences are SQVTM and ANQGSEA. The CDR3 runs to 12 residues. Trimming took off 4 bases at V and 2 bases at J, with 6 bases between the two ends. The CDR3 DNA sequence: TGCAGCGTTGTAGCGGCCTACAATGAGCAGTTCTTC. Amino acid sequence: CSVVAAYNEQFF.

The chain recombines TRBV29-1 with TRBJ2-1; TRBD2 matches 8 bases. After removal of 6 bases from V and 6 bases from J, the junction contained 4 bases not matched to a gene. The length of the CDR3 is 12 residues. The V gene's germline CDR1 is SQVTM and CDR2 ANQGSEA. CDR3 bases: TGCAGCGTGGGACTAGGGTCCAATGAGCAGTTCTTC. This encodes CSVGLGSNEQFF.

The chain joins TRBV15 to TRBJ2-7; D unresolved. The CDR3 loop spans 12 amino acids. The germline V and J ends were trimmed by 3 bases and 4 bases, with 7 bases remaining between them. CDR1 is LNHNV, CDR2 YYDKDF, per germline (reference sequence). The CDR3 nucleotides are TGTGCCACCAGCAGTGGCCTTTACGAGCAGTACTTC. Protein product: CATSSGLYEQYF.

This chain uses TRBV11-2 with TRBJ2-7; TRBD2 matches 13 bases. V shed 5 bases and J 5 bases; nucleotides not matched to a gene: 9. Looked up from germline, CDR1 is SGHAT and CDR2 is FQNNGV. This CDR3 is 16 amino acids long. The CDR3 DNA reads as TGTGCCAGCAGCGCCCGGTGGACTAGCGGGAGCGACGAGCAGTACTTC. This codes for CASSARWTSGSDEQYF.

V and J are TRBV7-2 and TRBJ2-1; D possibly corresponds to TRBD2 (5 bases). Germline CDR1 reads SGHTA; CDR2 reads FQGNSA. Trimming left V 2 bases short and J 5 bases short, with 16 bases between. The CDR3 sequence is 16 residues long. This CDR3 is CASSLFSGSRNNEQFF. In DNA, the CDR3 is TGTGCCAGCAGCTTATTCAGTGGGAGTAGGAACAATGAGCAGTTCTTC. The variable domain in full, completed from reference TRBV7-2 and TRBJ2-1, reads GAGVSQSPSNKVTEKGKDVELRCDPISGHTALYWYRQSLGQGLEFLIYFQGNSAPDKSGLPSDRFSAERTGGSVSTLTIQRTQQEDSAVYLCASSLFSGSRNNEQFFGPGTRLTVL.

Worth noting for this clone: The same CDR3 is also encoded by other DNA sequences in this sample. The CDR3 nucleotides are TGCGCCAGCAGGATGGTGGGAGGAGATTACAATGAGCAGTTCTTC. Its protein is CASRMVGGDYNEQFF. The chain joins TRBV5-1 to TRBJ2-1, with a possible D match to TRBD2 (6 bases). CDR1 SGHRS and CDR2 YFSETQ come from the germline V gene. Trimming pared 5 bases from V and 4 bases from J, leaving 16 bases between. The CDR3 is made up of 15 amino acids.

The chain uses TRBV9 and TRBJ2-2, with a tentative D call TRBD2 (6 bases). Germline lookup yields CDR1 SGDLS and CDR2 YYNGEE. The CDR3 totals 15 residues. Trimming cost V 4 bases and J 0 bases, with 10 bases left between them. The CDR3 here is CASSSGLANTGELFF. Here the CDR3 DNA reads TGTGCCAGCAGCTCGGGACTTGCGAACACCGGGGAGCTGTTTTTT.

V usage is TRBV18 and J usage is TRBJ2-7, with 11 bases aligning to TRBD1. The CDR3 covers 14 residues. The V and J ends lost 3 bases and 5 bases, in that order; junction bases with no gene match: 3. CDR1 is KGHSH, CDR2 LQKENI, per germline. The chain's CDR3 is CASSPGTGGNEQYF. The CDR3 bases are TGTGCCAGCTCACCCGGGACAGGGGGGAACGAGCAGTACTTC. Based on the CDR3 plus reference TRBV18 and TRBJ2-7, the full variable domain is NAGVMQNPRHLVRRRGQEARLRCSPMKGHSHVYWYRQLPEEGLKFMVYLQKENIIDESGMPKERFSAEFPKEGPSILRIQQVVRGDSAAYFCASSPGTGGNEQYFGPGTRLTVT.

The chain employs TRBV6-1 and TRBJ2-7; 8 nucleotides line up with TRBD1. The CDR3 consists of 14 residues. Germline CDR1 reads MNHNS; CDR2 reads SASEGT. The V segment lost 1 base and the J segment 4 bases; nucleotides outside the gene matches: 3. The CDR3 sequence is CASSEGRGPYEQYF. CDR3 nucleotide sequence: TGTGCCAGCAGTGAAGGCAGGGGGCCGTACGAGCAGTACTTC.

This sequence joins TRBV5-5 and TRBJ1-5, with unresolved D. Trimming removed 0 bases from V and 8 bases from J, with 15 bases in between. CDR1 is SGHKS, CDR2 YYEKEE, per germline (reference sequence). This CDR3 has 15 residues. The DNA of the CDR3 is TGTGCCAGCAGCTTGGAATCGGGAGGGAGGGAGCCCCAGCATTTT. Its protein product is CASSLESGGREPQHF. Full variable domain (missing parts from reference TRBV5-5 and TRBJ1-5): DAGVTQSPTHLIKTRGQQVTLRCSPISGHKSVSWYQQVLGQGPQFIFQYYEKEERGRGNFPDRFSARQFPNYSSELNVNALLLGDSALYLCASSLESGGREPQHFGDGTRLSIL.

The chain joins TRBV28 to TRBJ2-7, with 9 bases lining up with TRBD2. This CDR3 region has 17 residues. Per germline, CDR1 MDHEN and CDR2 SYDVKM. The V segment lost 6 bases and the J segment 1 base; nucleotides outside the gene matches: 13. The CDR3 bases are TGTGCCAGCAGCCCAAGGACTAGCGTTACCCTTTCCTACGAGCAGTACTTC. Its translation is CASSPRTSVTLSYEQYF. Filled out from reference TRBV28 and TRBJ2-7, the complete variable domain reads DVKVTQSSRYLVKRTGEKVFLECVQDMDHENMFWYRQDPGLGLRLIYFSYDVKMKEKGDIPEGYSVSREKKERFSLILESASTNQTSMYLCASSPRTSVTLSYEQYFGPGTRLTVT.

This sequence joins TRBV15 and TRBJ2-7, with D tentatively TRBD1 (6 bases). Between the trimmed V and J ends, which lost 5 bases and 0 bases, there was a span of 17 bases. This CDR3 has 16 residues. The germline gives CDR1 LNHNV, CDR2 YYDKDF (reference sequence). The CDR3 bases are TGTGCCACCAGCGTCACAGGGTGGGCCCGCTCCTACGAGCAGTACTTC. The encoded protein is CATSVTGWARSYEQYF.

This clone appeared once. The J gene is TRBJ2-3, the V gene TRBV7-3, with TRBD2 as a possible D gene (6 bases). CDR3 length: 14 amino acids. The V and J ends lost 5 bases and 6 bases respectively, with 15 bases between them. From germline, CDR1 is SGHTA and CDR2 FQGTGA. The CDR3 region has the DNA TGTGCCAGCAGCCAGACTGCAGGGAGGGATACGCAGTATTTT. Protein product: CASSQTAGRDTQYF.

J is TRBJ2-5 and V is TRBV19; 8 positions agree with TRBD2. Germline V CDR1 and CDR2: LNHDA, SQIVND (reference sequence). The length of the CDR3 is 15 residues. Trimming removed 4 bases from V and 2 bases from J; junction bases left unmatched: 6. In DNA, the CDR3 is TGTGCCAGTAGTAGCCCGGGGGGGATTCAAGAGACCCAGTACTTC. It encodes CASSSPGGIQETQYF.

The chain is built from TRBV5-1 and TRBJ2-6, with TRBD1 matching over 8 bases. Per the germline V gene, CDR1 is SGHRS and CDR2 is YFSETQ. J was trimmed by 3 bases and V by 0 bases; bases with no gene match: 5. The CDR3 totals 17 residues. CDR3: CASSLDGTGGGANVLTF. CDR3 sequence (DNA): TGCGCCAGCAGCTTGGACGGGACAGGTGGTGGGGCCAACGTCCTGACTTTC. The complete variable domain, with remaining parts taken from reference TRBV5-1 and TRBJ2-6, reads KAGVTQTPRYLIKTRGQQVTLSCSPISGHRSVSWYQQTPGQGLQFLFEYFSETQRNKGNFPGRFSGRQFSNSRSEMNVSTLELGDSALYLCASSLDGTGGGANVLTFGAGSRLTVL.

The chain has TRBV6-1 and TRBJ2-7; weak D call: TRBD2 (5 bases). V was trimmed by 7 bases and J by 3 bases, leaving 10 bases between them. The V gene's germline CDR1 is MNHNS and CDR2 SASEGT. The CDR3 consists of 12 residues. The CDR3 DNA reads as TGTGCCAGCACTCTGGGAGTCTACGAGCAGTACTTC. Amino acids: CASTLGVYEQYF.

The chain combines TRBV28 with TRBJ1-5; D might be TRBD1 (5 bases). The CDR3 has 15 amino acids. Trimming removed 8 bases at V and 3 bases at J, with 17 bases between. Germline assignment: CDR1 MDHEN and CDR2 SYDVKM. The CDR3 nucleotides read TGTGCCAGCGGGGGGTGGGAGGGATCCAATCAGCCCCAGCATTTT. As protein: CASGGWEGSNQPQHF. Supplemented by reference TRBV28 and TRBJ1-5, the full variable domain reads DVKVTQSSRYLVKRTGEKVFLECVQDMDHENMFWYRQDPGLGLRLIYFSYDVKMKEKGDIPEGYSVSREKKERFSLILESASTNQTSMYLCASGGWEGSNQPQHFGDGTRLSIL.

CDR3 in DNA: TGTGCCAGCATGGACAGGGGGATCAGCACAGATACGCAGTATTTT. Translated: CASMDRGISTDTQYF. The chain recombines TRBV6-1 with TRBJ2-3; 10 bases align to TRBD1. Trimming removed 7 bases from V and 0 bases from J; junction bases left unmatched: 4. The CDR3 is 15 residues long. CDR1 and CDR2 (germline): MNHNS, SASEGT.

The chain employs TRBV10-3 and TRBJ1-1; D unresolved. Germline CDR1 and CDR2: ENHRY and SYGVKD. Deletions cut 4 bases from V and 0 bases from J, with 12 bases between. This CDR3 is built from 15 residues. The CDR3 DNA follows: TGTGCCATCAGTGGAGGTGACCGAGTGAACACTGAAGCTTTCTTT. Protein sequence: CAISGGDRVNTEAFF.

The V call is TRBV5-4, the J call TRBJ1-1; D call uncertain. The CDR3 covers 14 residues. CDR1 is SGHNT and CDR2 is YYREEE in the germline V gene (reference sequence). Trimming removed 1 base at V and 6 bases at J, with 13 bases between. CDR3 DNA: TGTGCCAGCAGCTTGCCCCTCGGGAGCGCTGAAGCTTTCTTT. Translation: CASSLPLGSAEAFF.